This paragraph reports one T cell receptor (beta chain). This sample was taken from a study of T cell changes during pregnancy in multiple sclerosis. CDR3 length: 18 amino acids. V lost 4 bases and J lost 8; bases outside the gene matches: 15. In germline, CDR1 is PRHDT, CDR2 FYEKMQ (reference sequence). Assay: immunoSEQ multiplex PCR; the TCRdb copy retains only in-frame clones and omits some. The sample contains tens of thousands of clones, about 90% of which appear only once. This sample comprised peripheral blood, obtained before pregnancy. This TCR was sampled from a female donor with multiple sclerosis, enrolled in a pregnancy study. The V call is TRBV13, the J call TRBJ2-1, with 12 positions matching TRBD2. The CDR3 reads CASSSRRLTSGGGYEQFF. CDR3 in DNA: TGTGCCAGCAGCTCCCGCCGTCTGACTAGCGGGGGTGGCTATGAGCAGTTCTTC. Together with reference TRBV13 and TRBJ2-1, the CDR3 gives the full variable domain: AAGVIQSPRHLIKEKRETATLKCYPIPRHDTVYWYQQGPGQDPQFLISFYEKMQSDKGSIPDRFSAQQFSDYHSELNMSSLELGDSALYFCASSSRRLTSGGGYEQFFGPGTRLTVL.